This paragraph covers one TCR beta chain sequence. Profiled with immunoSEQ multiplex PCR; TCRdb holds only in-frame clones, not every one. The sample yields around 230,000 clones, approximately 75% seen once. Per the germline V gene, CDR1 is SGHVS and CDR2 is FQNEAQ. This CDR3 spans 14 amino acids. The V end was cut by 3 bases, the J end by 8 bases, with 16 bases between. This specimen comes from a study of blood T cell repertoires in COVID-19. Study-wide context: In each case, the material was cDNA or gDNA derived from T cells, B-cell-depleted T cells, or PBMCs.

The cohort comprised adults aged about 18 to 100 years residing in about 25 US areas. This chain links TRBV7-8 with TRBJ1-1, with D hard to call. The material sequenced was PBMCs or T cells enriched from blood (not recorded which). This receptor was identified in a man aged 35-49 years who had recovered from COVID-19. The DNA of the CDR3 is TGTGCCAGCAGCTTCCCGAGGACCCGAGGGGAAGCTTTCTTT. Translation gives CASSFPRTRGEAFF.